The 25 T cell receptor beta chains listed next were all sequenced from one sample in a study of T-cell memory formation after mild COVID-19 (dated by TCRdb to the early 2020s). The library was built by means of 5' RACE. Instrument on record: Illumina NovaSeq 6000. The public reads were reanalyzed by TCRdb: fastp trimming at Q25, MiXCR alignment, in-frame beta chains only. Entries that share a CDR3 protein sequence are merged under the most common genes and DNA. The sample table holds 350,000 or so distinct CDR3 sequences, of which under 15% were seen once. The top ten hold 20% to 25% of the sample. Sample: PBMCs or a T cell subset sorted from them (not recorded which). Every receptor here comes from a man younger than 35 who had mild COVID-19 (a few samples of this study predate the infection). The sample titles of this study are shuffled in the database, so cell type and time point are left out; the donor was told from shared clones.

In this sample, this clonotype turned up a few times. The DNA for the CDR3 is TGTGCCAGCAGTCGGACTAGCGGCCAAGAGACCCAGTACTTC. Protein sequence: CASSRTSGQETQYF. The chain combines TRBV2 with TRBJ2-5, with 10 positions matching TRBD2. Germline CDR1 reads SNHLY; CDR2 reads FYNNEI. The V segment lost 5 bases and the J segment 1 base; nucleotides outside the gene matches: 1. This CDR3 region has 14 residues.

This clonotype was seen a handful of times. The chain has TRBV10-2 and TRBJ1-2; D is possibly TRBD1 (6 bases). The CDR3 is made up of 13 amino acids. In germline, CDR1 is WSHSY, CDR2 SAAADI. Trimming stripped 2 bases from V and 6 bases from J, with 10 bases between. In DNA, the CDR3 is TGCGCCAGCAGTGAGACGGGGGGCAATGGCTACACCTTC. It specifies CASSETGGNGYTF.

This clonotype was counted only a few times. The rearrangement uses TRBV11-2 and TRBJ2-5; possibly TRBD1 for D (6 bases). Germline V gene lookup returns CDR1 SGHAT and CDR2 FQNNGV. Between the trimmed V and J ends, which lost 4 bases and 5 bases, there was a span of 14 bases. This CDR3 spans 14 amino acids. The CDR3 DNA reads as TGTGCCAGCAGCTCTCCAGGGGCCCCGGAGACCCAGTACTTC. It translates to CASSSPGAPETQYF.

This clonotype has only a few counts. The gene calls are TRBV25-1 and TRBJ1-4, with TRBD1 matching 9 bases. Germline assignment: CDR1 MGHDK and CDR2 SYGVNS. V lost 6 bases, J lost 3 bases, and 2 bases stayed unmatched. The CDR3 runs to 14 residues. CDR3 amino acids: CASSRQGANEKLFF. In DNA form, the CDR3 reads TGTGCCAGCAGCCGACAGGGGGCTAATGAAAAACTGTTTTTT.

This chain links TRBV6-1 with TRBJ2-4; D possibly corresponds to TRBD2 (6 bases). Trimming shortened V by 2 bases and J by 8 bases, and 13 bases separated the two germline ends. The CDR3 extends over 14 amino acids. Germline V gives CDR1 MNHNS, CDR2 SASEGT. In nucleotides, the CDR3 is TGTGCCAGCAGTGAAAGAGGAGGGAGGCACATTCAGTACTTC. This encodes CASSERGGRHIQYF.

The sample holds many counts of this clonotype. This CDR3 reads CASSWAGRNEQYF. CDR3 sequence (DNA): TGCGCCAGCAGCTGGGCAGGGAGAAACGAGCAGTACTTC. The chain joins TRBV5-1 to TRBJ2-7, with D perhaps given as TRBD1 or TRBD2 (5 bases each). V lost 3 bases and J 5 bases, leaving 12 bases between the germline ends. This CDR3 has 13 amino acids. Germline CDR1 and CDR2: SGHRS and YFSETQ.

In its sample, this clonotype was seen many times. The J gene is TRBJ2-5, the V gene TRBV12-3 or TRBV12-4; TRBD1 is a possible D gene (5 bases). The CDR3 has 12 residues. Trimming stripped 3 bases from V and 6 bases from J, with 8 bases between. The CDR3 loop reads CASSLAGKTQYF. CDR3 nucleotides: TGTGCCAGCAGTTTGGCAGGGAAGACCCAGTACTTC.

The chain has TRBV29-1 and TRBJ2-5, with a tentative D call TRBD1 (5 bases). Germline V gene lookup returns CDR1 SQVTM and CDR2 ANQGSEA. The CDR3 consists of 13 residues. Deletions cut 5 bases from V and 4 bases from J, with 14 bases between. CDR3 region: CSVRPRGPETQYF. CDR3 bases: TGCAGCGTTCGTCCAAGGGGTCCAGAGACCCAGTACTTC.

A few counts support this clonotype. This chain connects TRBV20-1 to TRBJ2-7, with D possibly being TRBD1 (6 bases). V was pared by 5 bases and J by 6 bases, with 20 bases between. This CDR3 region has 14 residues. Germline V gene data show CDR1 as DFQATT and CDR2 as SNEGSKA (reference sequence). CDR3 region: CSAPQGTIRSEQYF. In nucleotides, the CDR3 is TGCAGTGCTCCCCAAGGGACAATTCGAAGCGAGCAGTACTTC.

The CDR3: CASRRGAGTEIGQPQHF. In nucleotides, the CDR3 is TGTGCCAGCAGGCGAGGTGCCGGGACAGAGATCGGTCAGCCCCAGCATTTT. The chain carries TRBV6-5 and TRBJ1-5; 7 bases line up with TRBD1. CDR3 length: 17 residues. Germline V lookup: CDR1 MNHEY, CDR2 SVGAGI. V trimming: 6 bases; J trimming: 6 bases; junction bases outside the gene matches: 17.

The chain links TRBV5-1 to TRBJ2-3; no reliable D call. The CDR3 length is 12 residues. Germline lookup yields CDR1 SGHRS and CDR2 YFSETQ. Between the trimmed V and J ends, which lost 4 bases and 5 bases, there was a span of 8 bases. The CDR3 DNA reads TGCGCCAGCAGCATTAACCAAGATACGCAGTATTTT. Protein: CASSINQDTQYF.

This clonotype was seen more than once but under ten times. Here the CDR3 DNA reads TGTGCCAGCGGGAGGGCCTCCTCTGGGGCCAACGTCCTGACTTTC. Amino acid sequence: CASGRASSGANVLTF. V and J are TRBV11-2 and TRBJ2-6; 7 bases align to TRBD2. This CDR3 has 15 amino acids. The V and J ends lost 8 bases and 0 bases, in that order; junction bases with no gene match: 4. Germline V gene lookup returns CDR1 SGHAT and CDR2 FQNNGV.

This clonotype has only a few counts. The chain joins TRBV24-1 to TRBJ2-5, with D maybe TRBD1 (5 bases). The CDR3 has 14 amino acids. Germline CDR1 and CDR2: KGHDR and SFDVKD. V gave up 0 bases and J gave up 2 bases, with 6 bases separating them. This CDR3 reads CATSDLQGQETQYF. Written as DNA, the CDR3 is TGTGCCACCAGTGATTTGCAGGGACAAGAGACCCAGTACTTC.

This clonotype was picked up a small number of times. The chain couples TRBV20-1 to TRBJ2-3, with 7 bases lining up with TRBD1. This CDR3 region has 13 residues. Per germline, CDR1 DFQATT and CDR2 SNEGSKA (reference sequence). The ends lost 5 bases at V and 3 bases at J; junction bases unmatched: 5. CDR3: CSAYTGETDTQYF. DNA of the CDR3: TGCAGTGCTTATACAGGGGAAACAGATACGCAGTATTTT.

The gene calls are TRBV14 and TRBJ2-1; tentatively, D is TRBD1 (6 bases). Trimming took off 0 bases at V and 2 bases at J, with 11 bases between the two ends. The CDR3 spans 16 residues. Germline V gene sequence: CDR1 SGHDN, CDR2 FVKESK. The CDR3 DNA reads TGTGCCAGCAGCCAAGAAAGACAGGCAACCTACAATGAGCAGTTCTTC. Encoded protein: CASSQERQATYNEQFF. Filled out from reference TRBV14 and TRBJ2-1, the complete variable domain reads EAGVTQFPSHSVIEKGQTVTLRCDPISGHDNLYWYRRVMGKEIKFLLHFVKESKQDESGMPNNRFLAERTGGTYSTLKVQPAELEDSGVYFCASSQERQATYNEQFFGPGTRLTVL.

The chain employs TRBV7-9 and TRBJ2-3, with TRBD2 identical over 7 bases. The CDR3 extends over 13 amino acids. The germline V gene has CDR1 SEHNR and CDR2 FQNEAQ (reference sequence). Germline trimming cut 5 bases from V and 8 bases from J; bases unmatched to any gene: 7. CDR3 amino acids: CASSPPGGATQYF. The DNA of the CDR3 is TGTGCCAGCAGCCCGCCGGGGGGTGCTACGCAGTATTTT.

This clonotype was seen a few times. V is TRBV4-2 and J is TRBJ1-2, with D tentatively TRBD1 (5 bases). The CDR3 is 12 residues long. V lost 0 bases and J lost 7, with 6 bases in between. Germline CDR1 reads LGHNA; CDR2 reads YNFKEQ. The CDR3 is CASSQDGGGYTF. The CDR3 DNA is TGTGCCAGCAGCCAAGATGGGGGTGGCTACACCTTC.

This clonotype was found a few times. The CDR3 loop reads CASSARQVTKNIQYF. The CDR3 DNA reads TGTGCCAGCAGTGCTCGACAGGTCACCAAAAACATTCAGTACTTC. The chain employs TRBV2 and TRBJ2-4; D is possibly TRBD1 (6 bases). Trimming removed 4 bases from V and 2 bases from J, with 12 bases in between. CDR3 length equals 15 residues. Germline loops: CDR1 SNHLY, CDR2 FYNNEI.

The chain combines TRBV4-3 with TRBJ1-5; no reliable D call. Trimming cost V 1 base and J 0 bases, with 7 bases left between them. The CDR3 sequence is 15 residues long. Germline CDR1 is LGHNA and CDR2 is YSLEER. CDR3 residues: CASSQGVYSNQPQHF. The CDR3 DNA follows: TGCGCCAGCAGCCAAGGGGTCTATAGCAATCAGCCCCAGCATTTT.

This clonotype has only a few counts. The J gene is TRBJ1-2, the V gene TRBV12-3 or TRBV12-4; the D is unclear. Trimming took 5 bases from V and 8 from J, leaving 15 bases between them. The CDR3 is 13 amino acids. The CDR3 nucleotides are TGTGCCAGCAGTCCAACGTACAGTTACGGCTACACCTTC. Protein: CASSPTYSYGYTF.

CDR3 amino acids: CASSYSAGKQPQHF. The CDR3 region has the DNA TGTGCCAGCAGCTACAGTGCGGGGAAGCAGCCCCAGCATTTT. V and J are TRBV28 and TRBJ1-5, with D unresolved. From germline, CDR1 is MDHEN and CDR2 SYDVKM. This CDR3 is 14 amino acids long. Between the trimmed V and J ends, which lost 6 bases and 7 bases, there was a span of 16 bases.

V and J are TRBV6-2 or TRBV6-3 and TRBJ2-7; D is perhaps TRBD1 or TRBD2 (5 bases each). Germline V gives CDR1 MNHEY, CDR2 SVGEGT. CDR3 length equals 12 residues. Trimming cost V 8 bases and J 5 bases, with 13 bases left between them. The CDR3 DNA follows: TGTGCCAGCCGGGACCGACTTGACGAGCAGTACGTC. This encodes CASRDRLDEQYV.

This clonotype was recorded a few times. V and J are TRBV9 and TRBJ1-2; D is undetermined. This CDR3 comprises 16 residues. Germline V gives CDR1 SGDLS, CDR2 YYNGEE. The germline V and J ends were trimmed by 2 bases and 7 bases, with 21 bases remaining between them. DNA of the CDR3: TGTGCCAGCAGCGTTTCGCCAGGCCAAGAGGGAAGTGGCTACACCTTC. It yields the protein CASSVSPGQEGSGYTF.

This clonotype has more than one count but fewer than ten. This chain links TRBV6-2 or TRBV6-3 with TRBJ2-5; TRBD1 aligns across 10 bases. CDR1 and CDR2 from the germline V gene are MNHEY and SVGEGT. Unmatched junction bases numbered 5, after V lost 4 bases and J lost 0 bases. This CDR3 contains 16 residues. This CDR3 reads CASSSGQGSYQETQYF. The CDR3 bases are TGTGCCAGCAGTTCGGGACAGGGGTCCTACCAAGAGACCCAGTACTTC.

This clonotype was recorded at least ten times. V gene TRBV12-3 or TRBV12-4 combines with J gene TRBJ2-2; D gene ambiguous. The length of the CDR3 is 10 residues. V lost 8 bases and J lost 6, with 4 bases in between. In DNA, the CDR3 is TGTGCCAGCGAAGCCGGGGAGCTGTTTTTT. Translation: CASEAGELFF.